This TCR beta chain was observed in a study of beta chain features in type 1 diabetes. Via CD45RO/CCR7/CD25/CD127/CD95/CD27, cells of the CD4+ naive, central memory, regulatory and stem cell-like memory subsets were sorted. The CDR3 spans 16 residues. CDR1 LGHNA and CDR2 YSLEER come from the germline V gene. V dropped 0 bases and J dropped 8; count of bases not matched to a gene: 12. Investigators reverse transcribed all isolated RNA, so they sequenced expressed TCRB transcripts. Naive, central memory and regulatory T cell samples averaged around 3.9 million immunoSEQ reads each. Generated by immunoSEQ multiplex PCR, the TCRdb table keeps only in-frame clones and is missing some. Of about 360,000 clones in the sample, over 10% were seen once.

This TCR came from a man between 18 and 35 years old in good health. Sample: naive CD4+ T cells from blood. The chain employs TRBV4-3 and TRBJ1-2; 7 positions agree with TRBD1. CDR3 protein: CASSQDITGAPRGYTF. The CDR3 nucleotides are TGCGCCAGCAGCCAAGATATCACAGGGGCTCCGAGGGGCTACACCTTC.